This entry features one T cell receptor (beta chain) sequence. Its antigen is as yet unknown. Trimming took 3 bases from V and 2 from J; bases not matched to a gene: 6. This CDR3 spans 16 amino acids. CDR1 and CDR2 from the germline V gene are SGHDT and YYEEEE. The sample belongs to a study of T cells after posttransplantation cyclophosphamide. Study-level points and caveats: TRB clonality was highly associated with recipient CMV seropositivity and reactivation.

The assay was immunoSEQ multiplex PCR, and TCRdb's table has in-frame clones only and misses some. The table has over 7,500 clones, nearly 99% seen once. The sequence was obtained from a man aged 50-60 years in good health, CMV-negative, and a related stem cell transplant donor. The sequenced sample consisted of naive CD8+ T cells sorted from PBMCs. The chain couples TRBV5-6 to TRBJ2-7; 12 bases are shared with TRBD2. This CDR3 reads CASSWGRLAGAYEQYF. For the CDR3, the DNA is TGTGCCAGCAGCTGGGGTCGACTAGCGGGAGCCTACGAGCAGTACTTC.